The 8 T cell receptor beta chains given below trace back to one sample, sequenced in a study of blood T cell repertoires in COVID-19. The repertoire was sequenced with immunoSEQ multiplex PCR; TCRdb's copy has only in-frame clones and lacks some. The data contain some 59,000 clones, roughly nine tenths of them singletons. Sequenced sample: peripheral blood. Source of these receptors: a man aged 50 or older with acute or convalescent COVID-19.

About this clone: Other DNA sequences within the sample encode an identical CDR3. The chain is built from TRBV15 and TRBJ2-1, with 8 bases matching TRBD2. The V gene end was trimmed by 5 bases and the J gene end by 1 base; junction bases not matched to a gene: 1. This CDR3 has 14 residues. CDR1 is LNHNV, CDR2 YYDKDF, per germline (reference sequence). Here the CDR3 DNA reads TGTGCCACCAGCCGGGGGGGGTCCTACAATGAGCAGTTCTTC. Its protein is CATSRGGSYNEQFF.

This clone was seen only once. The CDR3 is CASSTRRGDTGELFF. The CDR3 DNA reads TGTGCCAGCAGTACTCGGAGGGGTGACACCGGGGAGCTGTTTTTT. V and J are TRBV6-6 and TRBJ2-2, with D tentatively TRBD2 (6 bases). Germline V gene sequence: CDR1 MNHNY, CDR2 SVGAGI (reference sequence). This CDR3 contains 15 residues. Trimming removed 5 bases from V and 3 bases from J, with 13 bases in between.

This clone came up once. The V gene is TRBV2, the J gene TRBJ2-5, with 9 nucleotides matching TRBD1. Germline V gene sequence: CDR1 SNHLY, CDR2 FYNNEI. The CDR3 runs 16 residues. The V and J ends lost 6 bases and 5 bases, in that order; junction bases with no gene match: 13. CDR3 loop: CASRWGQGTVEETQYF. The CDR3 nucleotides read TGTGCCAGCAGATGGGGACAGGGAACCGTCGAGGAGACCCAGTACTTC.

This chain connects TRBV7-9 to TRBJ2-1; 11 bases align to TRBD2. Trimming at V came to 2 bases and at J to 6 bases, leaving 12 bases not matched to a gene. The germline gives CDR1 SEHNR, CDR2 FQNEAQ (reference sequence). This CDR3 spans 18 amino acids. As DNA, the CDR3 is TGTGCCAGCAGCTTACCCCCCCGACTAGCGGGATCGGGCAATGAGCAGTTCTTC. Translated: CASSLPPRLAGSGNEQFF.

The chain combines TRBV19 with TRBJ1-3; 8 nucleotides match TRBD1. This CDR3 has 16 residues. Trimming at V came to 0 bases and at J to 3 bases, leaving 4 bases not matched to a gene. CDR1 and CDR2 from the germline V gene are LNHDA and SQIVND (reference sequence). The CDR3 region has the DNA TGTGCCAGTAGTATAGAGACAGGGGCTTTTGGAAACACCATATATTTT. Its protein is CASSIETGAFGNTIYF.

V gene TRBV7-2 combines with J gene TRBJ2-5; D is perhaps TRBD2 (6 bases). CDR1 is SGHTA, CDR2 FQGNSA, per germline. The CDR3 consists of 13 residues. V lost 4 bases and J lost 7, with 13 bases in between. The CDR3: CASSSAGRGTQYF. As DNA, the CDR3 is TGTGCCAGCAGCTCCGCCGGGCGGGGGACCCAGTACTTC.

The CDR3 bases are TGTGCCAGCAGTTTAGGGTGGGGGGACCAGCCCCAGCATTTT. Residues: CASSLGWGDQPQHF. This chain connects TRBV27 to TRBJ1-5, with D maybe TRBD1 (5 bases). The CDR3 has 14 residues. The germline V gene encodes CDR1 MNHEY and CDR2 SMNVEV (reference sequence). V dropped 2 bases and J dropped 7 bases, with 12 bases sitting between them.

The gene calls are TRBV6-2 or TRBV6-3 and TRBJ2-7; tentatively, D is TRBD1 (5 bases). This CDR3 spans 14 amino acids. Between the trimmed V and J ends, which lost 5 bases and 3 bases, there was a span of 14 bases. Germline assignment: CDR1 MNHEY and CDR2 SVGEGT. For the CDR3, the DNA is TGTGCCAGCAGTCCCGCAGGGAACCTCTACGAGCAGTACTTC. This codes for CASSPAGNLYEQYF.